These 10 T cell receptor beta chains came from one sample sequenced in a study of OX40 agonist ivuxolimab in advanced cancers. The method was immunoSEQ multiplex PCR; TCRdb's version includes in-frame clones alone and lacks a portion of them. The table records tens of thousands of clones, about four fifths of them present only once. Sequencing used CD4+ or CD8+ T cells sorted from blood, obtained in a trial of the OX40 agonist ivuxolimab. All receptors come from an adult with an advanced solid tumor such as melanoma, head and neck, liver or kidney cancer.

As regards this clone: The junction differs from germline at one of its ends, possibly a read error. V gene TRBV27 combines with J gene TRBJ1-1, with a possible D match to TRBD1 (5 bases). The CDR3 extends over 17 amino acids. Germline-derived CDR1 and CDR2 are MNHEY and SMNVEV (reference sequence). CDR3 sequence reads: CAGSAGLSRPLNTEAFF. The CDR3 nucleotides are TGTGCCGGCAGTGCGGGACTAAGTAGGCCCCTGAACACTGAAGCTTTCTTT.

V gene TRBV4-3 combines with J gene TRBJ1-5; D is ambiguous. This CDR3 has 16 amino acids. V lost 0 bases to trimming and J lost 9 bases, with 18 bases between them. Germline V CDR1 and CDR2: LGHNA, YSLEER. CDR3 region: CASSQEVGTVVWPQHF. In DNA, the CDR3 is TGCGCCAGCAGCCAAGAGGTAGGAACGGTCGTTTGGCCCCAGCATTTT.

The chain couples TRBV9 to TRBJ1-1; D unclear. In germline, CDR1 is SGDLS, CDR2 YYNGEE. Trimming shortened V by 0 bases and J by 7 bases, and 16 bases separated the two germline ends. The CDR3 spans 15 residues. CDR3 sequence: CASSVGSQRNLEAFF. For the CDR3, the DNA is TGTGCCAGCAGCGTAGGATCGCAGCGCAACCTTGAAGCTTTCTTT. Full variable domain (missing parts from reference TRBV9 and TRBJ1-1): DSGVTQTPKHLITATGQRVTLRCSPRSGDLSVYWYQQSLDQGLQFLIQYYNGEERAKGNILERFSAQQFPDLHSELNLSSLELGDSALYFCASSVGSQRNLEAFFGQGTRLTVV.

The gene calls are TRBV9 and TRBJ1-1; no definite D call. Per germline, CDR1 SGDLS and CDR2 YYNGEE. Trimming left V 0 bases short and J 3 bases short, with 12 bases between. The CDR3 extends over 15 amino acids. The CDR3 DNA reads TGTGCCAGCAGCGTAGAAACGGGGTGGGACACTGAAGCTTTCTTT. It specifies CASSVETGWDTEAFF.

CDR3 DNA sequence: TGTGCCAGCAGCTTGGCGATTGGACTAGCGGACACAGATACGCAGTATTTT. Translated, it gives CASSLAIGLADTDTQYF. The chain links TRBV5-4 to TRBJ2-3; 10 bases are a match to TRBD2. The CDR3 length is 17 residues. V gave up 0 bases and J gave up 2 bases; unmatched junction bases: 6. Germline CDR1 and CDR2: SGHNT and YYREEE (reference sequence).

V and J are TRBV4-3 and TRBJ2-7; possibly TRBD2 for D (6 bases). In germline, CDR1 is LGHNA, CDR2 YSLEER. The CDR3 contains 14 residues. V dropped 1 base and J dropped 4 bases, with 11 bases sitting between them. CDR3 sequence (DNA): TGCGCCAGCAGCCAAGCGGAGGGCCGGTACGAGCAGTACTTC. Translating gives CASSQAEGRYEQYF.

The rearrangement uses TRBV4-1 and TRBJ1-1, with no clear D. Germline CDR1 is MGHRA and CDR2 is YSYEKL. Trimming took off 1 base at V and 0 bases at J, with 9 bases between the two ends. The CDR3 has 15 residues. CDR3 protein: CASSQGPLMNTEAFF. The CDR3 DNA reads TGCGCCAGCAGCCAAGGTCCACTAATGAACACTGAAGCTTTCTTT.

V is TRBV30 and J is TRBJ2-1; D possibly corresponds to TRBD2 (6 bases). This CDR3 is built from 14 residues. Trimming left V 3 bases short and J 10 bases short, with 19 bases between. CDR1 is GTSNPN, CDR2 SVGIG, per germline (reference sequence). CDR3 in amino acids: CAWRPGVGVGEQFF. DNA for the CDR3: TGTGCCTGGAGGCCGGGGGTTGGCGTTGGAGAGCAGTTCTTC.

The rearrangement joins TRBV6-5 to TRBJ2-5; possible D gene TRBD2, 6 bases. The CDR3 totals 15 residues. The V and J ends lost 4 bases and 0 bases respectively, with 12 bases between them. Germline loops: CDR1 MNHEY, CDR2 SVGAGI. The CDR3 coding sequence is TGTGCCAGCAGTTTCCTCGGAGGGAACCAAGAGACCCAGTACTTC. Translated: CASSFLGGNQETQYF.

V is TRBV4-1 and J is TRBJ2-2, with TRBD1 identical over 8 bases. CDR1 is MGHRA, CDR2 YSYEKL, per germline. Trimming took 4 bases from V and 4 from J; bases not matched to a gene: 2. This CDR3 region has 14 residues. The CDR3 is CASSPTGATGELFF. CDR3 DNA sequence: TGCGCCAGCAGCCCGACAGGGGCCACCGGGGAGCTGTTTTTT.